This entry concerns a single TCR beta chain. The data originate from a study of control samples from healthy donors and cancer patients. This CDR3 has 16 amino acids. V lost 6 bases, J lost 6 bases, and 10 bases stayed unmatched. Germline V gene lookup returns CDR1 MNHEY and CDR2 SVGEGT. Sequencing used immunoSEQ multiplex PCR; TCRdb keeps in-frame clones, though not all of them. The sample includes fewer than 200,000 clones, approximately 92% seen only once; the top ten take about 4%. The rearrangement uses TRBV6-2 or TRBV6-3 and TRBJ2-2; TRBD1 matches at 10 bases. The receptor comes from a woman aged 55-70 years in good health. Sequenced sample: blood. CDR3 in amino acids: CASSYGTGVDAGELFF. The CDR3 bases are TGTGCCAGCAGCTATGGGACAGGGGTAGATGCCGGGGAGCTGTTTTTT.